This T cell receptor (beta chain) was identified in a study of blood T cell repertoires in COVID-19. Study-level information: Acute and convalescent COVID-19 specimens originated in the United States, Italy and Spain. In each case, the material was cDNA or gDNA derived from T cells, B-cell-depleted T cells, or PBMCs.

Only in-frame clones appear in the TCRdb table, and some are missing; sequencing was by immunoSEQ multiplex PCR. The data show around 29,000 clones, 70% to 90% seen once. Germline loops: CDR1 SGHRS, CDR2 YFSETQ. Trimming stripped 5 bases from V and 1 base from J, with 13 bases between. The CDR3 spans 14 residues. The sequencing sample was made of peripheral blood. This rearrangement joins TRBV5-1 to TRBJ2-7; weak D call: TRBD2 (5 bases). The sequence derives from a woman of 80 years or more with COVID-19, enrolled during active disease. CDR3 residues: CASSLGLESYEQYF. The CDR3 coding sequence is TGCGCCAGCAGTCTCGGACTTGAATCCTACGAGCAGTACTTC.